The entry below describes one T cell receptor beta chain. Its antigen is not identified. CDR1 is SEHNR and CDR2 is FQNEAQ in the germline V gene (reference sequence). V gave up 5 bases and J gave up 1 base, with 23 bases separating them. The CDR3 has 18 amino acids. Time point meaning: patch test 1, 2 weeks after DPC sensitization. Treatment of the sample: therapeutic diphenylcyclopropenone sensitization with weekly scalp DPC. The sample originates from a study of human T cells and chemical hapten exposure. About the study: Diphenylcyclopropenone, dosed weekly to the scalp, was given to patients throughout the approximately 25-week study. Patients, chiefly female, had alopecia areata, totalis or universalis. Study results and limitations: In comparison with controls, expanded TCRs gave rise to a significantly larger number of large CDR3 similarity clusters. Alopecia was present in the donors, so their immune response may differ from healthy people's.

In TCRdb, the RACE reads were re-called with MiXCR into one record per CDR3 protein. The sample holds a few hundred thousand distinct CDR3 sequences, about 4.4% seen once. The gene calls are TRBV7-9 and TRBJ1-2; a weak D match, TRBD1 (5 bases). The input for sequencing was whole blood, taken in connection with sensitization to the hapten diphenylcyclopropenone (DPC). This sequence originates from a woman aged 45-65 years with alopecia areata. Some clones in this sample may be carry-over from other donors' samples. CDR3 bases: TGTGCCAGCAGCCCCACAACACCCCAGCGGGGGATTAACTATGGCTACACCTTC. As protein: CASSPTTPQRGINYGYTF.